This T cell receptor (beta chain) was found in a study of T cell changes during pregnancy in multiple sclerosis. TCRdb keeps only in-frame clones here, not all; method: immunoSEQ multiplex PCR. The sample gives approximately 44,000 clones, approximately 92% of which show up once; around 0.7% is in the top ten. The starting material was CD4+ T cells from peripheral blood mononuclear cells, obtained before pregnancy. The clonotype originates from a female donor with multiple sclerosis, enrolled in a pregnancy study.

CDR3 amino acids: CASSERRWNEQFF. CDR3 coding DNA: TGTGCCAGCAGTGAACGGAGGTGGAATGAGCAGTTCTTC. This chain uses TRBV6-1 with TRBJ2-1; maybe TRBD2 (5 bases). The V end was cut by 2 bases, the J end by 7 bases, with 9 bases between. This CDR3 contains 13 residues. The V gene's germline CDR1 is MNHNS and CDR2 SASEGT.